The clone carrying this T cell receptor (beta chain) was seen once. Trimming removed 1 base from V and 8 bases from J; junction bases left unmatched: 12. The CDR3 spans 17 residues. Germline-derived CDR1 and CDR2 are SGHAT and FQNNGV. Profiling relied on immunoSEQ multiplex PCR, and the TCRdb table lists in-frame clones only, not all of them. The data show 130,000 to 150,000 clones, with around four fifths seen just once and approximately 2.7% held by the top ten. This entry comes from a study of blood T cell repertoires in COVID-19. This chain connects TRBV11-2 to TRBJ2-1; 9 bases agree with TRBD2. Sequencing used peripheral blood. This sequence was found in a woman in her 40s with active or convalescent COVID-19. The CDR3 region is CASSLVGSWAGGDEQFF. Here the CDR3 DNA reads TGTGCCAGCAGCTTAGTTGGTAGTTGGGCGGGGGGGGATGAGCAGTTCTTC. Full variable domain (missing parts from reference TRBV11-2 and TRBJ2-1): EAGVAQSPRYKIIEKRQSVAFWCNPISGHATLYWYQQILGQGPKLLIQFQNNGVVDDSQLPKDRFSAERLKGVDSTLKIQPAKLEDSAVYLCASSLVGSWAGGDEQFFGPGTRLTVL.